These T cell receptor beta chains were read from a single sample in a study of blood T cell repertoires in COVID-19. The data were produced by immunoSEQ multiplex PCR, yet TCRdb's version contains in-frame clones alone and is incomplete. The sample has about 91,000 clones, roughly four fifths seen once. The sample comprised peripheral blood. The receptors here all came from a middle-aged man with active or convalescent COVID-19. The CDR3 runs from the conserved cysteine through the conserved F or W. The order of the fields is D gene, V gene, clone size, CDR3 length, J gene, CDR3 protein, CDR3 DNA. The D gene is left open where the match is weak. Expanded clones are given a class, and other clones once, few, many or no size at all.

d_gene: .
v_gene: TRBV5-6
abundance: .
len: 14
j_gene: TRBJ1-5
CDR3aa: CASSRQANNQPQHF
CDR3nt: TGTGCCAGCAGCCGACAGGCTAACAATCAGCCCCAGCATTTT

d_gene: .
v_gene: TRBV2
abundance: .
len: 15
j_gene: TRBJ2-5
CDR3aa: CASSGRGGAGETQYF
CDR3nt: TGTGCCAGCAGTGGGAGAGGGGGGGCCGGGGAGACCCAGTACTTC

d_gene: .
v_gene: TRBV7-9
abundance: .
len: 14
j_gene: TRBJ2-1
CDR3aa: CASSLWALRNEQFF
CDR3nt: TGTGCCAGCAGCTTATGGGCACTTAGGAATGAGCAGTTCTTC

d_gene: TRBD2
v_gene: TRBV10-2
abundance: .
len: 13
j_gene: TRBJ2-2
CDR3aa: CASTAGGPGELFF
CDR3nt: TGCGCCAGCACAGCGGGGGGGCCCGGGGAGCTGTTTTTT

d_gene: .
v_gene: TRBV27
abundance: many
len: 13
j_gene: TRBJ1-5
CDR3aa: CASSLKPLSAQHF
CDR3nt: TGTGCCAGCAGCCTTAAGCCCCTGTCGGCCCAGCATTTT

d_gene: TRBD1
v_gene: TRBV15
abundance: once
len: 17
j_gene: TRBJ1-3
CDR3aa: CATSRDGTASSGNTIYF
CDR3nt: TGTGCCACCAGCAGAGATGGGACAGCTAGCTCTGGAAACACCATATATTTT

d_gene: TRBD1
v_gene: TRBV5-1
abundance: .
len: 16
j_gene: TRBJ2-2
CDR3aa: CASSAGQVSNTGELFF
CDR3nt: TGCGCCAGCAGCGCCGGACAGGTATCGAACACCGGGGAGCTGTTTTTT

d_gene: TRBD1
v_gene: TRBV5-1
abundance: .
len: 14
j_gene: TRBJ2-3
CDR3aa: CASSLGTGVDTQYF
CDR3nt: TGCGCCAGCAGCTTGGGGACAGGGGTAGATACGCAGTATTTT

d_gene: .
v_gene: TRBV10-3
abundance: .
len: 15
j_gene: TRBJ2-3
CDR3aa: CAIRSGQADTDTQYF
CDR3nt: TGTGCCATCAGAAGTGGCCAGGCTGACACAGATACGCAGTATTTT

d_gene: .
v_gene: TRBV12-3/TRBV12-4
abundance: .
len: 12
j_gene: TRBJ1-1
CDR3aa: CASSGGGTEAFF
CDR3nt: TGTGCCAGCAGTGGGGGCGGGACTGAAGCTTTCTTT

d_gene: TRBD1
v_gene: TRBV15
abundance: .
len: 15
j_gene: TRBJ2-1
CDR3aa: CATSRNPGTGDEQFF
CDR3nt: TGTGCCACCAGCAGAAACCCCGGGACAGGGGATGAGCAGTTCTTC

d_gene: TRBD1
v_gene: TRBV18
abundance: .
len: 15
j_gene: TRBJ1-2
CDR3aa: CASSPEGQWDYGYTF
CDR3nt: TGTGCCAGCTCACCGGAGGGACAGTGGGACTATGGCTACACCTTC

d_gene: TRBD1
v_gene: TRBV27
abundance: once
len: 15
j_gene: TRBJ2-5
CDR3aa: CASLPSGTGSQTQYF
CDR3nt: TGTGCCAGCCTGCCGTCCGGGACAGGGAGTCAGACCCAGTACTTC

d_gene: TRBD2
v_gene: TRBV6-2/TRBV6-3
abundance: .
len: 18
j_gene: TRBJ2-1
CDR3aa: CASSYLTSGGALYNEQFF
CDR3nt: TGTGCCAGCAGTTACCTGACTAGCGGGGGGGCACTCTACAATGAGCAGTTCTTC

d_gene: TRBD2
v_gene: TRBV5-4
abundance: once
len: 17
j_gene: TRBJ2-3
CDR3aa: CASSLGGGLAGINTQYF
CDR3nt: TGTGCCAGCAGCTTGGGCGGTGGACTAGCGGGGATAAATACGCAGTATTTT

d_gene: TRBD2
v_gene: TRBV3-1/TRBV3-2
abundance: .
len: 14
j_gene: TRBJ2-2
CDR3aa: CASGSSGNTGELFF
CDR3nt: TGTGCCAGCGGATCTAGCGGAAACACCGGGGAGCTGTTTTTT

d_gene: .
v_gene: TRBV28
abundance: .
len: 13
j_gene: TRBJ1-6
CDR3aa: CASTQRGNSPLHF
CDR3nt: TGTGCCAGCACTCAAAGGGGTAATTCACCCCTCCACTTT

d_gene: TRBD2
v_gene: TRBV5-1
abundance: .
len: 16
j_gene: TRBJ2-5
CDR3aa: CASSGWTSGGQETQYF
CDR3nt: TGCGCCAGCAGCGGTTGGACTAGCGGGGGACAAGAGACCCAGTACTTC

d_gene: .
v_gene: TRBV21-1
abundance: once
len: 15
j_gene: TRBJ1-1
CDR3aa: CASSKARGVWFKTFF
CDR3nt: TGTGCCAGCAGCAAAGCCCGTGGAGTGTGGTTTAAAACTTTCTTT

d_gene: .
v_gene: TRBV21-1
abundance: .
len: 19
j_gene: TRBJ2-1
CDR3aa: CASSKAQTSGGLNTNEQFF
CDR3nt: TGTGCCAGCAGCAAAGCACAAACTAGCGGGGGCCTCAACACCAATGAGCAGTTCTTC

d_gene: .
v_gene: TRBV7-9
abundance: once
len: 14
j_gene: TRBJ2-2
CDR3aa: CASSQDTNTGELFF
CDR3nt: TGTGCCAGCAGCCAGGACACGAACACCGGGGAGCTGTTTTTT

d_gene: .
v_gene: TRBV12-3/TRBV12-4
abundance: .
len: 12
j_gene: TRBJ1-2
CDR3aa: CASTLRERGYTF
CDR3nt: TGTGCCAGCACACTGAGGGAACGGGGCTACACCTTC

d_gene: .
v_gene: TRBV6-6
abundance: once
len: 14
j_gene: TRBJ1-5
CDR3aa: CASSKGQSQSAQHF
CDR3nt: TGTGCCAGCAGTAAAGGACAGTCCCAATCCGCCCAGCATTTT

d_gene: .
v_gene: TRBV19
abundance: .
len: 14
j_gene: TRBJ2-3
CDR3aa: CASSVGLTTDTQYF
CDR3nt: TGTGCCAGTAGTGTGGGACTCACGACAGATACGCAGTATTTT

d_gene: .
v_gene: TRBV21-1
abundance: .
len: 16
j_gene: TRBJ2-3
CDR3aa: CASSKDLAGGNRTQYF
CDR3nt: TGTGCCAGCAGCAAAGACCTAGCGGGGGGGAATAGAACGCAGTATTTT

d_gene: TRBD1
v_gene: TRBV19
abundance: .
len: 15
j_gene: TRBJ1-4
CDR3aa: CASSNRDSGRWELFF
CDR3nt: TGTGCCAGTAGTAACCGGGACAGCGGCAGGTGGGAACTGTTTTTT

d_gene: TRBD2
v_gene: TRBV7-8
abundance: .
len: 16
j_gene: TRBJ2-7
CDR3aa: CASSYQSGGSSYEQYF
CDR3nt: TGTGCCAGCAGCTACCAAAGCGGGGGGTCCTCCTACGAGCAGTACTTC

d_gene: TRBD1
v_gene: TRBV19
abundance: once
len: 15
j_gene: TRBJ1-6
CDR3aa: CASRTRGTYNSPLHF
CDR3nt: TGTGCCAGCAGAACCAGGGGGACCTATAATTCACCCCTCCACTTT

d_gene: TRBD1
v_gene: TRBV6-5
abundance: .
len: 14
j_gene: TRBJ1-6
CDR3aa: CASRQDRVPSPLHF
CDR3nt: TGTGCCAGCAGACAAGACAGGGTTCCTTCACCCCTCCACTTT

d_gene: .
v_gene: TRBV11-2
abundance: once
len: 12
j_gene: TRBJ2-5
CDR3aa: CASSPDQETQYF
CDR3nt: TGTGCCAGCAGCCCCGACCAAGAGACCCAGTACTTC

d_gene: .
v_gene: TRBV4-1
abundance: .
len: 19
j_gene: TRBJ1-1
CDR3aa: CASSQGRAQGRKGNTEAFF
CDR3nt: TGCGCCAGCAGCCAAGGTCGCGCGCAGGGTAGGAAGGGGAACACTGAAGCTTTCTTT

d_gene: .
v_gene: TRBV29-1
abundance: .
len: 13
j_gene: TRBJ1-4
CDR3aa: CSVESRFSEKLFF
CDR3nt: TGCAGCGTTGAAAGCAGGTTTAGTGAAAAACTGTTTTTT

d_gene: .
v_gene: TRBV19
abundance: .
len: 16
j_gene: TRBJ2-4
CDR3aa: CASSDLAGRAKNIQYF
CDR3nt: TGTGCCAGTAGCGATTTGGCGGGGAGAGCCAAAAACATTCAGTACTTC

d_gene: TRBD1
v_gene: TRBV28
abundance: .
len: 14
j_gene: TRBJ1-1
CDR3aa: CASSLGTGFTEAFF
CDR3nt: TGTGCCAGCAGTTTGGGGACAGGGTTCACTGAAGCTTTCTTT

d_gene: TRBD1
v_gene: TRBV6-5
abundance: .
len: 12
j_gene: TRBJ1-2
CDR3aa: CATLIDRAGYTF
CDR3nt: TGTGCCACCTTAATCGACAGGGCTGGCTACACCTTC

d_gene: TRBD1
v_gene: TRBV5-6
abundance: .
len: 16
j_gene: TRBJ1-1
CDR3aa: CASSLALTGGLTEAFF
CDR3nt: TGTGCCAGCAGCTTGGCACTGACAGGGGGGCTAACTGAAGCTTTCTTT

d_gene: .
v_gene: TRBV14
abundance: .
len: 14
j_gene: TRBJ2-7
CDR3aa: CASSPLGGPGEQYF
CDR3nt: TGTGCCAGCAGCCCCCTCGGGGGACCGGGCGAGCAGTACTTC

d_gene: .
v_gene: TRBV19
abundance: .
len: 14
j_gene: TRBJ1-4
CDR3aa: CASRIPGSNEKLFF
CDR3nt: TGTGCCAGTAGGATACCGGGGTCTAATGAAAAACTGTTTTTT

d_gene: .
v_gene: TRBV24-1
abundance: .
len: 13
j_gene: TRBJ1-4
CDR3aa: CATSDSPDEKLFF
CDR3nt: TGTGCCACCAGTGATTCACCGGATGAAAAACTGTTTTTT

d_gene: TRBD1
v_gene: TRBV11-3
abundance: .
len: 14
j_gene: TRBJ2-1
CDR3aa: CASSGTGGLNEQFF
CDR3nt: TGTGCCAGCAGTGGGACAGGGGGATTGAATGAGCAGTTCTTC

d_gene: .
v_gene: TRBV30
abundance: .
len: 11
j_gene: TRBJ2-1
CDR3aa: CAWSVGGEQFF
CDR3nt: TGTGCCTGGAGTGTAGGAGGTGAGCAGTTCTTC

d_gene: TRBD1
v_gene: TRBV18
abundance: .
len: 18
j_gene: TRBJ2-6
CDR3aa: CASSERGQTLSGANVLTF
CDR3nt: TGTGCCAGCTCAGAACGGGGACAGACCCTCTCTGGGGCCAACGTCCTGACTTTC

d_gene: .
v_gene: TRBV9
abundance: .
len: 15
j_gene: TRBJ2-7
CDR3aa: CASSVGFEGSYEQYF
CDR3nt: TGTGCCAGCAGCGTAGGTTTCGAGGGCTCCTACGAGCAGTACTTC

d_gene: TRBD1
v_gene: TRBV5-3
abundance: .
len: 16
j_gene: TRBJ1-2
CDR3aa: CARSSHGTVLNYGYTF
CDR3nt: TGTGCCAGAAGCTCCCACGGGACAGTACTTAATTATGGCTACACCTTC

d_gene: TRBD1
v_gene: TRBV6-5
abundance: .
len: 14
j_gene: TRBJ2-1
CDR3aa: CASRTETGADEQFF
CDR3nt: TGTGCCAGCCGAACGGAGACAGGGGCAGATGAGCAGTTCTTC

d_gene: .
v_gene: TRBV5-6
abundance: .
len: 14
j_gene: TRBJ1-2
CDR3aa: CASSLGQGISGYTF
CDR3nt: TGTGCCAGCAGCTTGGGTCAGGGAATAAGTGGCTACACCTTC